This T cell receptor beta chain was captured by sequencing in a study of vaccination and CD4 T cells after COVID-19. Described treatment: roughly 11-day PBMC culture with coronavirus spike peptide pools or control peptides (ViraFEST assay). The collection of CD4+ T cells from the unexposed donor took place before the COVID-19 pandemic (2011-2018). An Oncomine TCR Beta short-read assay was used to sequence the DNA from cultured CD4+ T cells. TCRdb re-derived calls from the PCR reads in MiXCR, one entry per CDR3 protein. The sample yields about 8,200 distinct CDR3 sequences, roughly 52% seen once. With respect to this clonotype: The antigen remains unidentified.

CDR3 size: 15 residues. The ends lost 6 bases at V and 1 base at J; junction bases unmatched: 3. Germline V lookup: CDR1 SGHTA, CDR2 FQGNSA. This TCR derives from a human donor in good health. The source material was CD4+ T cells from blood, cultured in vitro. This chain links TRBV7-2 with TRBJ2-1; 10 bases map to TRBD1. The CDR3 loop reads CASRSGQGSYNEQFF. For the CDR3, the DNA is TGTGCCAGCAGATCGGGACAGGGGTCCTACAATGAGCAGTTCTTC. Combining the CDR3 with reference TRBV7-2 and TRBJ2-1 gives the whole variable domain GAGVSQSPSNKVTEKGKDVELRCDPISGHTALYWYRQSLGQGLEFLIYFQGNSAPDKSGLPSDRFSAERTGGSVSTLTIQRTQQEDSAVYLCASRSGQGSYNEQFFGPGTRLTVL.